This T cell receptor (beta chain) was recovered during a study of somatic mutations in cytotoxic T cells in rheumatoid arthritis. This CDR3 has 15 residues. Germline V gives CDR1 LGHNA, CDR2 YNFKEQ. Sequenced by immunoSEQ multiplex PCR; TCRdb stores in-frame clones only, minus some. The data contain more than 11,000 clones, approximately 69% of them singletons. With respect to this clone: An end of the junction does not agree with germline; a read error may underlie this.

This chain connects TRBV4-2 to TRBJ1-4; perhaps TRBD1 as D (6 bases). The clonotype comes from an adult with rheumatoid arthritis. What was sequenced was CD8+ T cells sorted from blood. The DNA for the CDR3 is TGTGCCAGCAGCCAAGAAGTCCAGACAGTAGGGGGTTCGGATTTT. This codes for CASSQEVQTVGGSDF.